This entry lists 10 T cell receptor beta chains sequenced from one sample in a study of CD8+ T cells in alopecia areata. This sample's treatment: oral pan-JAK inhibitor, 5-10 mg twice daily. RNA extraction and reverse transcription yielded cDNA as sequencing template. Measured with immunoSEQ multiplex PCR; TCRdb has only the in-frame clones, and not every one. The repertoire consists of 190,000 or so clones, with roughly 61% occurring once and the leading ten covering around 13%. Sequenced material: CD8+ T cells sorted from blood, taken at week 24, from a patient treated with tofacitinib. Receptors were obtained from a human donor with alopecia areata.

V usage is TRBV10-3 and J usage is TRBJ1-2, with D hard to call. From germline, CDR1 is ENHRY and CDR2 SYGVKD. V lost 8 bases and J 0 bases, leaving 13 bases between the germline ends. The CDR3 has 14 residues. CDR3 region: CAIWGGSPNYGYTF. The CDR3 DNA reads TGTGCCATCTGGGGAGGGTCTCCTAACTATGGCTACACCTTC.

CDR3 sequence: CAWSGLTDDYGYTF. In DNA, the CDR3 is TGTGCCTGGAGTGGCCTAACGGACGATTATGGCTACACCTTC. The chain has TRBV30 and TRBJ1-2; D not resolved. Germline assignment: CDR1 GTSNPN and CDR2 SVGIG (reference sequence). The CDR3 has 14 residues. Deletions cut 1 base from V and 5 bases from J, with 14 bases between.

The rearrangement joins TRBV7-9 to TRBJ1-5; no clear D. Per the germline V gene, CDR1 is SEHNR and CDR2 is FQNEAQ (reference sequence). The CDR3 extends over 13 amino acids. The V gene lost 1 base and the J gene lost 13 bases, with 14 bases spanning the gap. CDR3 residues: CASSLGTPDGQHF. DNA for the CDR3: TGTGCCAGCAGCTTAGGTACACCCGATGGGCAGCATTTT.

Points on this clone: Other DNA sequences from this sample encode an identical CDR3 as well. DNA for the CDR3: TGTGCCAGCAGCTTGGGACGGGGGACCCAGTACTTC. Amino acid sequence: CASSLGRGTQYF. The genes are TRBV13 and TRBJ2-5; D assignment may be TRBD1 or TRBD2 (5 bases each). The CDR3 loop spans 12 amino acids. Germline V gene data show CDR1 as PRHDT and CDR2 as FYEKMQ (reference sequence). Trimming took off 3 bases at V and 7 bases at J, with 9 bases between the two ends. The full variable domain, its missing parts supplied by reference TRBV13 and TRBJ2-5, is AAGVIQSPRHLIKEKRETATLKCYPIPRHDTVYWYQQGPGQDPQFLISFYEKMQSDKGSIPDRFSAQQFSDYHSELNMSSLELGDSALYFCASSLGRGTQYFGPGTRLLVL.

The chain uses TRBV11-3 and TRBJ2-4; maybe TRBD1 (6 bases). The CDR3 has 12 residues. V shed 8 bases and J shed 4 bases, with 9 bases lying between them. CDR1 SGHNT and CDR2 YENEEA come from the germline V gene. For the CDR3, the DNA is TGTGCCAGCGTAGGGGGAAAAAACATTCAGTACTTC. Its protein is CASVGGKNIQYF.

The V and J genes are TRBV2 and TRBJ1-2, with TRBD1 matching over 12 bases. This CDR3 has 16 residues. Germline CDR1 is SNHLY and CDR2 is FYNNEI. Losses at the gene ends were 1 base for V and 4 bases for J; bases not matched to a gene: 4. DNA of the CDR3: TGTGCCAGCAGTGAAGTGGGACAGGGGGCTTTCTATGGCTACACCTTC. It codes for CASSEVGQGAFYGYTF.

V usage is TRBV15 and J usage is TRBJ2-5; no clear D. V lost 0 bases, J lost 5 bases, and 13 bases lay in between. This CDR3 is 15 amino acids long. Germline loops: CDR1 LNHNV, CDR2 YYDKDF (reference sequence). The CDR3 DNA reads TGTGCCACCAGCAGAGATCGTGTGGGCCTGGAGACCCAGTACTTC. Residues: CATSRDRVGLETQYF. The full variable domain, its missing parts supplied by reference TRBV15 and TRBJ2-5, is DAMVIQNPRYQVTQFGKPVTLSCSQTLNHNVMYWYQQKSSQAPKLLFHYYDKDFNNEADTPDNFQSRRPNTSFCFLDIRSPGLGDTAMYLCATSRDRVGLETQYFGPGTRLLVL.

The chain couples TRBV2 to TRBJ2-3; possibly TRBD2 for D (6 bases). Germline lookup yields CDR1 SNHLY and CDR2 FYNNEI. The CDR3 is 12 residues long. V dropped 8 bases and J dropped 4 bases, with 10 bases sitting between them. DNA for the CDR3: TGTGCCAGCCCAACGGGGGCAGATACGCAGTATTTT. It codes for CASPTGADTQYF.

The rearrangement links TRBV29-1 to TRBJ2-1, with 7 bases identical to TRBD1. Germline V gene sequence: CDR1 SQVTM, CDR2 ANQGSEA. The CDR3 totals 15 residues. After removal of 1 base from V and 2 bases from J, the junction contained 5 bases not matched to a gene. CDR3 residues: CSVEGRGNTYNEQFF. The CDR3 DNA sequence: TGCAGCGTTGAAGGCAGGGGGAATACCTACAATGAGCAGTTCTTC.

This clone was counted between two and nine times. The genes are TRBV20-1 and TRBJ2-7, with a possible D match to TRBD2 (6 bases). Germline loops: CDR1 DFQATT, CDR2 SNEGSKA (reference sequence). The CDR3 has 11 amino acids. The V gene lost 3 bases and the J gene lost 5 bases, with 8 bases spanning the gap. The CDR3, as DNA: TGCAGTGCTAGTCGGGGGAACGAGCAGTACTTC. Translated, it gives CSASRGNEQYF.